These 29 T cell receptor beta chains came from one sample sequenced in a study of sequential checkpoint blockade in melanoma. Generated by immunoSEQ multiplex PCR, the TCRdb table keeps only in-frame clones and is missing some. Of a few thousand clones listed, approximately 30% are singletons. The sample's treatment: randomized to nivolumab then ipilimumab (arm A) or the reverse (arm B). The material was tumor tissue (inferred from file names), obtained from a patient given nivolumab and ipilimumab in sequence. Every receptor here comes from a human donor with melanoma.

This clone ranks as medium-sized. The rearrangement links TRBV6-8 to TRBJ1-3; 7 nucleotides line up with TRBD1. CDR3 length equals 15 residues. V shed 5 bases and J 0 bases; nucleotides not matched to a gene: 4. From germline, CDR1 is MNHGY and CDR2 SAAAGT. CDR3 region: CASSLTGSSGNTIYF. The CDR3 DNA sequence: TGTGCCAGCAGTCTGACAGGGAGCTCTGGAAACACCATATATTTT.

This clone has a handful of counts. The J gene is TRBJ1-2, the V gene TRBV28; D is perhaps TRBD1 (5 bases). The V gene lost 4 bases and the J gene lost 2 bases, with 20 bases spanning the gap. Germline V lookup: CDR1 MDHEN, CDR2 SYDVKM. The CDR3 spans 17 residues. The CDR3 region is CASSSNRPFDRNYGYTF. The CDR3 bases are TGTGCCAGCAGTTCAAATCGCCCCTTCGACAGAAACTATGGCTACACCTTC.

This clone has a handful of counts. This chain connects TRBV28 to TRBJ2-1; a possible D gene is TRBD1 (6 bases). CDR1 is MDHEN and CDR2 is SYDVKM in the germline V gene. Trimming left V 3 bases short and J 2 bases short, with 14 bases between. This CDR3 has 16 amino acids. In nucleotides, the CDR3 is TGTGCCAGCAGTTTTCAGGACAGACGCCCCTACAATGAGCAGTTCTTC. Its translation: CASSFQDRRPYNEQFF. The full variable domain, rest sourced from reference TRBV28 and TRBJ2-1, is DVKVTQSSRYLVKRTGEKVFLECVQDMDHENMFWYRQDPGLGLRLIYFSYDVKMKEKGDIPEGYSVSREKKERFSLILESASTNQTSMYLCASSFQDRRPYNEQFFGPGTRLTVL.

In its sample, this clone ranks as medium-sized. This chain links TRBV6-8 with TRBJ1-5; D is perhaps TRBD1 (6 bases). Deletions cut 5 bases from V and 1 base from J, with 12 bases between. Per the germline V gene, CDR1 is MNHGY and CDR2 is SAAAGT. This CDR3 region has 15 residues. Written as DNA, the CDR3 is TGTGCCAGCAGTGCACAGGGATCGAGCAATCAGCCCCAGCATTTT. Encoded protein: CASSAQGSSNQPQHF.

The gene calls are TRBV6-8 and TRBJ2-7, with unresolved D. CDR1 and CDR2 (germline): MNHGY, SAAAGT. V was shortened by 5 bases and J by 3 bases, with 14 bases between the two germline ends. This CDR3 has 14 residues. The CDR3: CASSHLEADYEQYF. The CDR3 nucleotides are TGTGCCAGCAGTCATCTGGAAGCAGACTACGAGCAGTACTTC.

At least ten counts were recorded for this clone. This chain links TRBV11-3 with TRBJ2-1, with 9 nucleotides matching TRBD2. Looked up from germline, CDR1 is SGHNT and CDR2 is YENEEA. V lost 4 bases to trimming and J lost 10 bases; unmatched junction nucleotides: 20. The CDR3 is 18 residues long. The CDR3 is CASSSRPPSGATPNEQFF. The CDR3 coding sequence is TGTGCCAGCAGCTCTCGACCCCCTAGCGGGGCCACCCCCAACGAGCAGTTCTTC. Full variable domain (missing parts from reference TRBV11-3 and TRBJ2-1): EAGVVQSPRYKIIEKKQPVAFWCNPISGHNTLYWYLQNLGQGPELLIRYENEEAVDDSQLPKDRFSAERLKGVDSTLKIQPAELGDSAVYLCASSSRPPSGATPNEQFFGPGTRLTVL.

The V and J genes are TRBV30 and TRBJ1-5; D ambiguous. Trimming left V 1 base short and J 7 bases short, with 11 bases between. This CDR3 has 13 amino acids. Germline CDR1 GTSNPN, CDR2 SVGIG (reference sequence). CDR3 sequence (DNA): TGTGCCTGGAGTGATCAGCGGCAACAGCCCCAGCATTTT. It is translated as CAWSDQRQQPQHF.

The rearrangement links TRBV12-5 to TRBJ1-3; D unclear. This CDR3 spans 14 amino acids. Trimming stripped 1 base from V and 3 bases from J, with 7 bases between. Per the germline V gene, CDR1 is LGHNT and CDR2 is FRNRAP. CDR3: CASGLAGGGNTIYF. The CDR3 bases are TGTGCTAGTGGTTTGGCGGGAGGTGGAAACACCATATATTTT.

The chain couples TRBV5-1 to TRBJ1-2, with TRBD1 matching over 12 bases. V shed 3 bases, J shed 8 bases, and the junction held 20 bases outside the gene matches. Germline V gene sequence: CDR1 SGHRS, CDR2 YFSETQ. This CDR3 is 19 amino acids long. CDR3 sequence reads: CASSYLPDVPGQGAWGYTF. The CDR3 DNA follows: TGCGCCAGCAGCTATCTCCCAGACGTCCCGGGACAGGGGGCATGGGGCTACACCTTC.

Note on this clone: The junction departs from the called germline gene at one end, perhaps through a read error. The V gene is TRBV6-8, the J gene TRBJ1-2; 10 bases fit TRBD1. The CDR3 is 16 amino acids. Germline assignment: CDR1 MNHGY and CDR2 SAAAGT. The CDR3 here is CAISAKTGGSWYGYTF. In DNA form, the CDR3 reads TGTGCCATCAGTGCTAAGACAGGGGGCTCTTGGTATGGCTACACCTTC.

Concerning this clone itself: The read falls 1 residue short of the CDR3 end, and the missing part is taken from the germline J gene. V gene TRBV6-1 combines with J gene TRBJ2-1; 9 bases agree with TRBD2. CDR3 size: 17 residues. V dropped 0 bases and J dropped 4; count of bases not matched to a gene: 7. Germline lookup yields CDR1 MNHNS and CDR2 SASEGT. Partial CDR3 DNA: TGTGCCAGCAGTGAAGCAAACGTCCTAGCGGGATACAATGAGCAGTTC. Translation: CASSEANVLAGYNEQF. The full CDR3 protein reads CASSEANVLAGYNEQFF.

This clone occurred many times. This chain connects TRBV11-3 to TRBJ1-1, with D tentatively TRBD1 (6 bases). The CDR3 loop spans 14 amino acids. CDR1 SGHNT and CDR2 YENEEA come from the germline V gene. V dropped 5 bases and J dropped 4 bases, with 14 bases sitting between them. DNA of the CDR3: TGTGCCAGCAGCGCACAGGGATGGGTCACTGAAGCTTTCTTT. Amino acids: CASSAQGWVTEAFF.

The chain combines TRBV5-1 with TRBJ1-5; 9 bases align to TRBD1. The CDR3 consists of 14 residues. Per the germline V gene, CDR1 is SGHRS and CDR2 is YFSETQ. V lost 4 bases to trimming and J lost 6 bases; unmatched junction nucleotides: 5. In DNA form, the CDR3 reads TGCGCCAGCAGCATAACAGGGGGCGTTCAGCCCCAGCATTTT. Its protein product is CASSITGGVQPQHF.

The chain combines TRBV6-8 with TRBJ1-2; tentatively, D is TRBD1 (6 bases). Trimming stripped 2 bases from V and 5 bases from J, with 9 bases between. Germline CDR1 and CDR2: MNHGY and SAAAGT. CDR3 length equals 13 residues. The CDR3 loop reads CASSYGGQYGYTF. DNA of the CDR3: TGTGCCAGCAGTTACGGGGGCCAGTATGGCTACACCTTC.

V is TRBV9 and J is TRBJ2-2, with TRBD2 identical over 8 bases. After removal of 4 bases from V and 0 bases from J, the junction contained 2 bases not matched to a gene. In germline, CDR1 is SGDLS, CDR2 YYNGEE. The CDR3 covers 15 residues. The CDR3 DNA sequence: TGTGCCAGCAGCTCTAGCGGGCCGAACACCGGGGAGCTGTTTTTT. This translates into CASSSSGPNTGELFF.

This clone was seen many times. This chain connects TRBV9 to TRBJ1-3, with D unresolved. This CDR3 is 15 amino acids long. Trimming stripped 3 bases from V and 2 bases from J, with 12 bases between. Per the germline V gene, CDR1 is SGDLS and CDR2 is YYNGEE. Here the CDR3 DNA reads TGTGCCAGCAGCGCCGAGGGAGGGACTGGAAACACCATATATTTT. Translation: CASSAEGGTGNTIYF.

Here the CDR3 DNA reads TGTGCCAGTAGTATTAGCGGACTAAGCTCTGGGGCCAACGTCCTGACTTTC. Its translation: CASSISGLSSGANVLTF. V usage is TRBV19 and J usage is TRBJ2-6, with a tentative D call TRBD2 (6 bases). Deletions cut 3 bases from V and 0 bases from J, with 12 bases between. The CDR3 has 17 amino acids. The germline gives CDR1 LNHDA, CDR2 SQIVND (reference sequence).

The genes are TRBV4-1 and TRBJ1-2, with D unresolved. This CDR3 has 15 residues. Germline CDR1 and CDR2: MGHRA and YSYEKL. V lost 1 base, J lost 3 bases, and 12 bases lay in between. Written as DNA, the CDR3 is TGCGCCAGCAGCCAAGTTGGGTCGAAGTACTATGGCTACACCTTC. Encoded protein: CASSQVGSKYYGYTF.

This chain connects TRBV19 to TRBJ2-4, with 10 bases fitting TRBD2. In germline, CDR1 is LNHDA, CDR2 SQIVND (reference sequence). The CDR3 is made up of 17 amino acids. The V and J ends lost 3 bases and 2 bases, in that order; junction bases with no gene match: 7. CDR3 sequence (DNA): TGTGCCAGTAGTATGTGGACTAGCGGAAATTCCAAAAACATTCAGTACTTC. It encodes CASSMWTSGNSKNIQYF.

This clone was found a few times. The chain combines TRBV5-1 with TRBJ1-1; D gene unclear. Germline CDR1 reads SGHRS; CDR2 reads YFSETQ. CDR3 length equals 14 residues. V lost 4 bases and J 8 bases, leaving 18 bases between the germline ends. The CDR3 here is CASSAGGSQGEAFF. The CDR3, as DNA: TGCGCCAGCAGCGCGGGAGGTTCACAAGGGGAAGCTTTCTTT.

V gene TRBV6-8 combines with J gene TRBJ1-1; TRBD1 is a possible D gene (5 bases). The germline V gene encodes CDR1 MNHGY and CDR2 SAAAGT. This CDR3 is 16 amino acids long. V lost 10 bases and J lost 1, with 22 bases in between. The chain's CDR3 is CAIGTRGNGRNTEAFF. The CDR3 DNA sequence: TGTGCCATCGGGACCCGGGGGAACGGTCGGAACACTGAAGCTTTCTTT.

This sequence joins TRBV5-1 and TRBJ2-1, with D hard to call. The CDR3 sequence is 17 residues long. Germline V gives CDR1 SGHRS, CDR2 YFSETQ. The ends were cut back, 1 base at V and 2 bases at J, with 16 bases in the middle. CDR3 coding DNA: TGCGCCAGCAGCTTGTTAGTGGATGAACCCCCCTACAATGAGCAGTTCTTC. This codes for CASSLLVDEPPYNEQFF.

The rearrangement uses TRBV6-8 and TRBJ2-7, with a tentative D call TRBD1 (7 bases). Germline CDR1 is MNHGY and CDR2 is SAAAGT. The CDR3 spans 13 residues. The V and J ends lost 7 bases and 3 bases respectively, with 13 bases between them. The CDR3 DNA is TGTGCCAGCATGTTCCAGGGGGGCTACGAGCAGTACTTC. Protein sequence: CASMFQGGYEQYF.

The CDR3 spells CASSYDRGYGYTF. The CDR3 nucleotides are TGTGCCAGCAGCTACGACAGGGGATATGGCTACACCTTC. The chain is built from TRBV7-1 and TRBJ1-2; TRBD1 matches 8 bases. TRBV7-1 qualifies as an ORF whose function is uncertain. After removal of 4 bases from V and 5 bases from J, the junction contained 3 bases not matched to a gene. There are 13 residues in the CDR3.

The table lists this clone with a few counts. The chain employs TRBV6-8 and TRBJ2-5; D call uncertain. Germline V CDR1 and CDR2: MNHGY, SAAAGT. With 7 bases removed from V and 1 base from J, the gap between germline ends came to 7 bases. The length of the CDR3 is 12 residues. The CDR3 spells CASTGFQETQYF. In DNA form, the CDR3 reads TGTGCCAGCACGGGTTTCCAAGAGACCCAGTACTTC.

This clone has a handful of counts. A far larger clone lies a single base away; this is likely a read error. V gene TRBV18 combines with J gene TRBJ2-7, with 11 bases aligning to TRBD2. V trimming: 1 base; J trimming: 7 bases; junction bases outside the gene matches: 9. The CDR3 has 16 amino acids. Germline values: CDR1 KGHSH, CDR2 LQKENI. The CDR3, as DNA: TGTGCCAGCTCACCACTGGGACTAGCGGACTACAATGAGCAGTACTTC. Translation: CASSPLGLADYNEQYF. The whole variable domain, filled in from reference TRBV18 and TRBJ2-7, reads NAGVMQNPRHLVRRRGQEARLRCSPMKGHSHVYWYRQLPEEGLKFMVYLQKENIIDESGMPKERFSAEFPKEGPSILRIQQVVRGDSAAYFCASSPLGLADYNEQYFGPGTRLTVT.

This clone turned up a few times. V usage is TRBV28 and J usage is TRBJ1-2, with D possibly TRBD1 on 5 matching bases. The germline gives CDR1 MDHEN, CDR2 SYDVKM. The CDR3 is 14 amino acids. With 7 bases removed from V and 8 bases from J, the gap between germline ends came to 20 bases. The CDR3 DNA reads as TGTGCCAGCACCCGGTTCAGTCGGGGCCGGGGCTACACCTTC. Its protein product is CASTRFSRGRGYTF.

The rearrangement links TRBV5-1 to TRBJ2-1; D is possibly TRBD1 or TRBD2 (5 bases each). The germline V gene encodes CDR1 SGHRS and CDR2 YFSETQ. The V gene lost 1 base and the J gene lost 5 bases, with 13 bases spanning the gap. CDR3 length equals 15 residues. The CDR3 DNA is TGCGCCAGCAGCTTGTCAGGTGGGGGACACAATGAGCAGTTCTTC. Translating gives CASSLSGGGHNEQFF.

The chain is built from TRBV18 and TRBJ2-3; a weak D match, TRBD2 (5 bases). Germline V CDR1 and CDR2: KGHSH, LQKENI. V dropped 3 bases and J dropped 4 bases, with 11 bases sitting between them. This CDR3 is 14 amino acids long. This CDR3 reads CASSPGRGPDTQYF. The CDR3 nucleotides read TGTGCCAGCTCACCCGGACGCGGGCCAGATACGCAGTATTTT.